This is a list of T cell receptor beta chains from one sample in a study of blood T cell repertoires in COVID-19. Profiled with immunoSEQ multiplex PCR; TCRdb holds only in-frame clones, not every one. The table shows some 50,000 clones, with about 77% occurring only once. The sample comprised peripheral blood. Receptors were obtained from a human donor with active or convalescent COVID-19. The donor label of this sample is uncertain. CDR3s include the opening cysteine and the closing phenylalanine or tryptophan.

j_call: TRBJ1-2
v_call: TRBV2
cdr3_length: 14
cdr3_aa: CASSEKLGRVGYTF

j_call: TRBJ2-3
v_call: TRBV9
cdr3_length: 16
cdr3_aa: CASSAQTGGVADTQYF

j_call: TRBJ1-2
v_call: TRBV3-1/TRBV3-2
cdr3_length: 13
cdr3_aa: CASSRQGAAGYTF

j_call: TRBJ2-7
v_call: TRBV6-1
cdr3_length: 16
cdr3_aa: CASSEAGQAGFYEQYF

j_call: TRBJ1-1
v_call: TRBV27
cdr3_length: 15
cdr3_aa: CASSLLAAGPTEAFF

j_call: TRBJ2-7
v_call: TRBV7-8
cdr3_length: 14
cdr3_aa: CASSLAPGNYEQYF

j_call: TRBJ1-6
v_call: TRBV5-1
cdr3_length: 15
cdr3_aa: CASSPGQAYNSPLHF

j_call: TRBJ2-5
v_call: TRBV7-2
cdr3_length: 14
cdr3_aa: CASSLVGGTETQYF

j_call: TRBJ2-1
v_call: TRBV7-9
cdr3_length: 18
cdr3_aa: CASSSTSGRALRYNEQFF

j_call: TRBJ2-3
v_call: TRBV7-2
cdr3_length: 13
cdr3_aa: CAIGQGSTDTQYF

j_call: TRBJ2-3
v_call: TRBV5-1
cdr3_length: 16
cdr3_aa: CASSLELAGSTDTQYF

j_call: TRBJ1-2
v_call: TRBV20-1
cdr3_length: 8
cdr3_aa: CSYSGYTF

j_call: TRBJ2-1
v_call: TRBV6-1
cdr3_length: 17
cdr3_aa: CASSELAGVTPYNEQFF

j_call: TRBJ1-5
v_call: TRBV2
cdr3_length: 14
cdr3_aa: CASSVQGRNQPQHF

j_call: TRBJ2-2
v_call: TRBV2
cdr3_length: 14
cdr3_aa: CASRDRGDTGELFF

j_call: TRBJ1-4
v_call: TRBV25-1
cdr3_length: 13
cdr3_aa: CASSEYDIQKLFF

j_call: TRBJ2-1
v_call: TRBV7-6
cdr3_length: 16
cdr3_aa: CASSLEGPPFYNEQFF

j_call: TRBJ2-1
v_call: TRBV19
cdr3_length: 16
cdr3_aa: CASSLPGDRNYNEQFF

j_call: TRBJ1-4
v_call: TRBV19
cdr3_length: 14
cdr3_aa: CASSTDSFNEKLFF

j_call: TRBJ1-2
v_call: TRBV7-9
cdr3_length: 14
cdr3_aa: CASSLPGDSYGYTF

j_call: TRBJ1-5
v_call: TRBV11-2
cdr3_length: 14
cdr3_aa: CASSPGQGGQPQHF

j_call: TRBJ2-5
v_call: TRBV18
cdr3_length: 15
cdr3_aa: CASSPQRTGQETQYF

j_call: TRBJ2-3
v_call: TRBV11-3
cdr3_length: 15
cdr3_aa: CASSAGFSPTDTQYF

j_call: TRBJ2-6
v_call: TRBV10-3
cdr3_length: 16
cdr3_aa: CAIGDRGSPGANVLTF

j_call: TRBJ2-7
v_call: TRBV24-1
cdr3_length: 13
cdr3_aa: CAAGTSGSSEQYF

j_call: TRBJ2-1
v_call: TRBV30
cdr3_length: 15
cdr3_aa: CAWSHSGEQWYEQFF

j_call: TRBJ1-5
v_call: TRBV9
cdr3_length: 14
cdr3_aa: CASSETGGNQPQHF

j_call: TRBJ2-7
v_call: TRBV27
cdr3_length: 12
cdr3_aa: CASSLRGGEQYF

j_call: TRBJ2-5
v_call: TRBV29-1
cdr3_length: 14
cdr3_aa: CSVPAGTAQETQYF

j_call: TRBJ1-4
v_call: TRBV27
cdr3_length: 15
cdr3_aa: CASSSDRDRAEKLFF